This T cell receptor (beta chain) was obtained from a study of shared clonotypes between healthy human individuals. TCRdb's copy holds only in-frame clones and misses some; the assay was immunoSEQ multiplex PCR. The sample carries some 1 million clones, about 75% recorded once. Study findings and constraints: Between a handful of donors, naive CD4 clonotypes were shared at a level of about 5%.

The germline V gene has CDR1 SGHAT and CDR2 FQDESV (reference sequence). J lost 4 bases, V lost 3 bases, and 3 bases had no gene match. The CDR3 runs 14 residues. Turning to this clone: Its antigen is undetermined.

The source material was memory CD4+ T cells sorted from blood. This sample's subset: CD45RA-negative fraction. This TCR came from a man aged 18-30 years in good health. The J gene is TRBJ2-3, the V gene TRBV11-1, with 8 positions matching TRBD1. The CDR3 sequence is CASSLDRAADTQYF. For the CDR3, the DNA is TGTGCCAGCAGCTTGGACAGGGCGGCAGATACGCAGTATTTT.